The count of the clone carrying this T cell receptor beta chain is one. How the authors handled the data: Using reference gene primer amplification, nucleated cell counts were estimated. Profiling relied on immunoSEQ multiplex PCR, and the TCRdb table lists in-frame clones only, not all of them. The DNA was the basis for D and trimming; V, J and clone size are from that table. The sample contains over 60,000 clones, 75% to 80% of which appear only once. V trimming: 4 bases; J trimming: 8 bases; junction bases outside the gene matches: 5. CDR3 size: 14 residues. From germline, CDR1 is SGHRS and CDR2 YFSETQ. These data originate in a study of blood T cell repertoires in COVID-19.

Sequences were obtained from peripheral blood. This chain connects TRBV5-1 to TRBJ1-4; 10 bases match TRBD1. This sequence originates from a woman at least 80 years old with acute or convalescent COVID-19. The CDR3: CASSAQGQGEKLFF. The CDR3 nucleotides are TGCGCCAGCAGCGCCCAGGGACAGGGGGAAAAACTGTTTTTT.